Following are 14 T cell receptor beta chains from one sample sequenced in a study of T-cell memory formation after mild COVID-19. TCRdb re-analysed the 5' RACE reads in MiXCR, keeping a single row per CDR3 protein. The sample includes about 350,000 distinct CDR3 sequences, around 13% of them seen just once. Source material: PBMCs or a T cell subset sorted from them (not recorded which). The receptor set was obtained from a man aged 18 to 30 who had mild COVID-19 (a few samples of this study predate the infection). Cell type and time point are not known.

V and J are TRBV7-2 and TRBJ1-5; unclear D gene. The CDR3 contains 15 residues. The germline V gene encodes CDR1 SGHTA and CDR2 FQGNSA. The V end was cut by 0 bases, the J end by 1 base, with 7 bases between. The chain's CDR3 is CASSLAAASNQPQHF. CDR3 bases: TGTGCCAGCAGCTTAGCAGCAGCCAGCAATCAGCCCCAGCATTTT.

This clonotype has a handful of counts. The chain is built from TRBV6-5 and TRBJ2-2; D gene uncertain. This CDR3 has 15 amino acids. Germline V lookup: CDR1 MNHEY, CDR2 SVGAGI. The V and J ends lost 2 bases and 8 bases respectively, with 15 bases between them. CDR3 region: CASSYLGLYGGELFF. Here the CDR3 DNA reads TGTGCCAGCAGTTACCTAGGCCTCTACGGGGGGGAGCTGTTTTTT.

The CDR3 DNA sequence: TGTGCCAGCAGCTTCGGGACAGGGGGCCGAAAGACCTATGGCTACACCTTC. Translation: CASSFGTGGRKTYGYTF. The V and J genes are TRBV7-9 and TRBJ1-2, with 12 bases lining up with TRBD1. Germline loops: CDR1 SEHNR, CDR2 FQNEAQ (reference sequence). The J segment lost 4 bases and the V segment lost 3 bases, leaving 9 bases of the junction unmatched. The CDR3 runs 17 residues.

The J gene is TRBJ2-5, the V gene TRBV15; the match to TRBD2 covers 9 bases. The CDR3 runs to 16 residues. V shed 4 bases and J 2 bases; nucleotides not matched to a gene: 8. Looked up from germline, CDR1 is LNHNV and CDR2 is YYDKDF (reference sequence). DNA of the CDR3: TGTGCCACCAGCATAACCCTCCTAGCGGGGCAAGAGACCCAGTACTTC. It encodes CATSITLLAGQETQYF.

Many counts were recorded for this clonotype. This sequence joins TRBV12-3 or TRBV12-4 and TRBJ2-7, with D possibly matching TRBD2 (6 bases). CDR3 length: 16 residues. The V end lost 1 base, the J end lost 0 bases, and 13 bases lay between the germline ends. In DNA form, the CDR3 reads TGTGCCAGCAGTTTAGGTGCGGGGTTTAGCTCCTACGAGCAGTACTTC. Amino acid sequence: CASSLGAGFSSYEQYF.

This sequence joins TRBV7-2 and TRBJ2-5, with 15 bases matching TRBD2. V dropped 3 bases and J dropped 4; count of bases not matched to a gene: 6. CDR1 SGHTA and CDR2 FQGNSA come from the germline V gene. CDR3 length: 17 residues. CDR3 bases: TGTGCCAGCAGCTTGGGTTGGACTAGCGGGGGGGCAGAGACCCAGTACTTC. This encodes CASSLGWTSGGAETQYF.

The V call is TRBV5-1, the J call TRBJ2-3; 7 positions agree with TRBD1. Germline-derived CDR1 and CDR2 are SGHRS and YFSETQ. V was clipped by 7 bases and J by 2 bases; unmatched bases: 7. This CDR3 is built from 14 residues. The CDR3 nucleotides read TGCGCCAGCCGCACAGGGGCCCTCACAGATACGCAGTATTTT. Its protein product is CASRTGALTDTQYF.

This clonotype was picked up a small number of times. The chain couples TRBV6-6 to TRBJ2-7; 7 positions match TRBD1. Germline lookup yields CDR1 MNHNY and CDR2 SVGAGI (reference sequence). The CDR3 sequence is 12 residues long. The trim removed 3 bases at V and 9 bases at J, leaving 5 bases unmatched. CDR3: CASSYPTGSQYF. The CDR3 DNA sequence: TGTGCCAGCAGTTATCCGACAGGGTCGCAGTACTTC.

In DNA form, the CDR3 reads TGTGCCAGCAGCTTAGGGGGGGGCCTCGGGGCCAACGTCCTGACTTTC. Translating it yields CASSLGGGLGANVLTF. The chain has TRBV7-2 and TRBJ2-6; D possibly corresponds to TRBD2 (7 bases). V lost 1 base to trimming and J lost 4 bases, with 11 bases between them. The CDR3 runs to 16 residues. Germline V lookup: CDR1 SGHTA, CDR2 FQGNSA.

As DNA, the CDR3 is TGTGCCAGCTCACCGCGGGAGGCGAACACTGAAGCTTTCTTT. It codes for CASSPREANTEAFF. The chain links TRBV18 to TRBJ1-1, with D unresolved. Germline values: CDR1 KGHSH, CDR2 LQKENI. The CDR3 has 14 amino acids. Between the trimmed V and J ends, which lost 3 bases and 1 base, there was a span of 9 bases.

The chain carries TRBV12-3 or TRBV12-4 and TRBJ2-4; D is ambiguous. Trimming took off 5 bases at V and 0 bases at J, with 8 bases between the two ends. The CDR3 runs to 14 residues. The CDR3 sequence is CASSDMIAKNIQYF. DNA for the CDR3: TGTGCCAGCAGTGACATGATAGCCAAAAACATTCAGTACTTC.

This clonotype was detected a few times. The chain has TRBV4-1 and TRBJ1-1; D gene ambiguous. Germline V gene lookup returns CDR1 MGHRA and CDR2 YSYEKL. V was trimmed by 1 base and J by 11 bases, leaving 20 bases between them. This CDR3 comprises 15 residues. The CDR3 DNA follows: TGCGCCAGCAGCCAAGGATTCGTTTCCGTGGGGTGGGCTTTCTTT. Translated, it gives CASSQGFVSVGWAFF.

V gene TRBV7-9 combines with J gene TRBJ1-6; maybe TRBD1 (5 bases). Trimming left V 7 bases short and J 6 bases short, with 16 bases between. This CDR3 spans 15 amino acids. Germline values: CDR1 SEHNR, CDR2 FQNEAQ (reference sequence). CDR3 region: CASTPTGRLNSPLHF. For the CDR3, the DNA is TGTGCCAGCACCCCGACGGGGCGCCTTAATTCACCCCTCCACTTT.

This clonotype has more than one count but fewer than ten. This chain uses TRBV6-2 or TRBV6-3 with TRBJ1-1; D remains ambiguous. The CDR3 totals 11 residues. Germline loops: CDR1 MNHEY, CDR2 SVGEGT. Deletions cut 8 bases from V and 5 bases from J, with 9 bases between. DNA for the CDR3: TGTGCCAGCTGCATACAGACTGAAGCTTTCTTT. Residues: CASCIQTEAFF.